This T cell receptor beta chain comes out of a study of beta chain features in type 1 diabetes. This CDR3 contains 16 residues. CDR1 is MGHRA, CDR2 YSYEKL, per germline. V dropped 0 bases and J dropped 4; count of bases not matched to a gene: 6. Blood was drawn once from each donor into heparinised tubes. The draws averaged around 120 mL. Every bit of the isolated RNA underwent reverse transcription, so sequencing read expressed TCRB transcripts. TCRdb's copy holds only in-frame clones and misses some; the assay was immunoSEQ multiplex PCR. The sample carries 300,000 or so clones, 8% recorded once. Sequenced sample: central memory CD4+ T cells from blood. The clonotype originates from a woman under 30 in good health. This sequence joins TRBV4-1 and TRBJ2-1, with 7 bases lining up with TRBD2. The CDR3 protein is CASSQDLVGGYNEQFF. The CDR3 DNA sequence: TGCGCCAGCAGCCAAGATCTCGTCGGGGGGTACAATGAGCAGTTCTTC.